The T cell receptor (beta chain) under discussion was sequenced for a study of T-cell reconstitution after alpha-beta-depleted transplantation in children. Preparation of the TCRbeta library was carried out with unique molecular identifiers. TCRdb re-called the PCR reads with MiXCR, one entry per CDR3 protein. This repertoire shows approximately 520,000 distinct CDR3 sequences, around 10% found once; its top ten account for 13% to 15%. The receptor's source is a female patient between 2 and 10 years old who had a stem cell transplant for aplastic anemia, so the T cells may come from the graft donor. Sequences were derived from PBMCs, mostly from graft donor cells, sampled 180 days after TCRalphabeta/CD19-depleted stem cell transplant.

In DNA, the CDR3 is TGTGCCAGCAGCAAGGAGTGGAACACTGAAGCTTTCTTT. Translating gives CASSKEWNTEAFF. The rearrangement joins TRBV7-9 to TRBJ1-1, with D uncertain. The CDR3 is 13 residues long. From germline, CDR1 is SEHNR and CDR2 FQNEAQ (reference sequence). Trimming cost V 5 bases and J 1 base, with 8 bases left between them.